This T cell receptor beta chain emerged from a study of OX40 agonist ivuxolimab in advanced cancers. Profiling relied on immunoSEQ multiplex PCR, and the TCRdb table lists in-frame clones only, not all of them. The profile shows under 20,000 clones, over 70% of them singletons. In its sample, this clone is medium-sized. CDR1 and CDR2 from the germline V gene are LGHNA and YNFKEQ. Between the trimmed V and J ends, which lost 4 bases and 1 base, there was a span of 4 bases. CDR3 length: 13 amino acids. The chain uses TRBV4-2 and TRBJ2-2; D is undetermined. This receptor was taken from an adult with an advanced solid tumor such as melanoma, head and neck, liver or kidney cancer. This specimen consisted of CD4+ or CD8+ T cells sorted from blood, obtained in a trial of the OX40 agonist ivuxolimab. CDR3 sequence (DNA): TGTGCCAGCAGCCCCGGGAACACCGGGGAGCTGTTTTTT. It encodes CASSPGNTGELFF.